Listed below are T cell receptor beta chains from one sample, sequenced in a study of shared clonotypes between healthy human individuals. TCRdb keeps only in-frame clones here, not all; method: immunoSEQ multiplex PCR. The table has roughly 2.6 million clones, around 94% seen once. The sample was naive CD4+ T cells sorted from blood. These receptor sequences come from a man between 18 and 29 years old in good health. The CDR3 runs from the conserved cysteine through the conserved F or W. D genes are given only for firm matches. For some rows the clone size is stated as once, few or many, or as a class when expanded; others skip it.

d_gene	v_gene	j_gene	abundance	CDR3nt	CDR3aa
-	TRBV5-5	TRBJ2-3	-	TGTGCCAGCAGCACCCACGGACTGCCTGGTACAGATACGCAGTATTTT	CASSTHGLPGTDTQYF
-	TRBV19	TRBJ1-5	-	TGTGCCAGTAGTACTATCTTGAGGACAGCCGACCAGCCCCAGCATTTT	CASSTILRTADQPQHF
TRBD1	TRBV28	TRBJ1-1	-	TGTGCCAGCAGCCGGAGTTCGGGACAGGGGAGGACTGAAGCTTTCTTT	CASSRSSGQGRTEAFF
-	TRBV2	TRBJ1-2	-	TGTGCCAGCAGTGGCCAGGAGAACTATGGCTACACCTTC	CASSGQENYGYTF
-	TRBV23-1	TRBJ2-1	-	TGCGCCAGCAGTCAATGGAAGACTGCTCAGTTCTTC	CASSQWKTAQFF
TRBD1	TRBV4-1	TRBJ2-2	-	TGCGCCAGCAACCAAGAAGGGACAGGGTTTGGGGAGCTGTTTTTT	CASNQEGTGFGELFF
-	TRBV6-4	TRBJ2-2	-	TGTGCCAGCAGTCCGACCGGGGGCTGGAACACCGGGGAGCTGTTTTTT	CASSPTGGWNTGELFF
-	TRBV2	TRBJ1-3	-	TGTGCCAGCAGGGCCACGGGCTCTGGAAACACCATATATTTT	CASRATGSGNTIYF
-	TRBV19	TRBJ2-1	once	TGTGCCAGTAGTATAGCCTTTCTAGCGAGCTACAATGAGCAGTTCTTC	CASSIAFLASYNEQFF
-	TRBV9	TRBJ2-2	-	TGTGCCAGCAGCGTAGCTACAGGCAGCACCGGGGAGCTGTTTTTT	CASSVATGSTGELFF
TRBD2	TRBV7-6	TRBJ2-7	-	TGTGCCAGCAGCTTATCTGGAGCGGGAGGTTACGAGCAGTACTTC	CASSLSGAGGYEQYF
TRBD1	TRBV4-1	TRBJ1-2	-	TGCGCCAGCAGCCAGGACAGGGGGGTGGGCTATGGCTACACCTTC	CASSQDRGVGYGYTF
-	TRBV5-1	TRBJ1-2	-	TGCGCCAGCAGCTTGGAGTCCGCAACTAACTATGGCTACACCTTC	CASSLESATNYGYTF
TRBD2	TRBV5-4	TRBJ2-5	-	TGTGCCAGCAGGGGGGGGGACCAAGAGACCCAGTACTTC	CASRGGDQETQYF
TRBD1	TRBV6-5	TRBJ1-2	-	TGTGCCAGCACCCAGGGGGCCAATGGCTACACCTTC	CASTQGANGYTF
-	TRBV29-1	TRBJ2-5	once	TGCAGCGTCCTTGGCACCTACCAAGAGACCCAGTACTTC	CSVLGTYQETQYF
-	TRBV2	TRBJ2-5	-	TGTGCCAGCAGCGCGCCTCTCCCAGGACGCCAAGAGACCCAGTACTTC	CASSAPLPGRQETQYF
TRBD1	TRBV28	TRBJ2-7	-	TGTGCCAGCAGTTTTAGACAGGGGCTGAACGAGCAGTACTTC	CASSFRQGLNEQYF
TRBD1	TRBV11-2	TRBJ2-7	-	TGTGCCAGCAGCTTGAGCAGGGGGTACGACGAGCAGTACTTC	CASSLSRGYDEQYF
-	TRBV12-5	TRBJ2-7	-	TGTGCTAGTGGTTTGGCCCCTTCCTCGGACACACCCTACGAGCAGTACTTC	CASGLAPSSDTPYEQYF
-	TRBV14	TRBJ2-5	once	TGTGCCAGCAGCCAAGAGACCCGAGGGACCCAGTACTTC	CASSQETRGTQYF
-	TRBV5-6	TRBJ1-2	-	TGTGCCAGCAGCTTGGCCAGGGGCGAAGGCTATGGCTACACCTTC	CASSLARGEGYGYTF
TRBD1	TRBV10-3	TRBJ2-7	-	TGTGCCATCAGTGGGTTGGACAGGGGTCCCTACGAGCAGTACTTC	CAISGLDRGPYEQYF
TRBD2	TRBV6-5	TRBJ2-1	-	TGTGCCAGCAGTCATAGCGGGGATTCCTACAATGAGCAGTTCTTC	CASSHSGDSYNEQFF
-	TRBV27	TRBJ1-5	-	TGTGCCAGCAACTACGGATATAGCAATCAGCCCCAGCATTTT	CASNYGYSNQPQHF
-	TRBV7-2	TRBJ2-2	-	TGTGCCAGCAGCTTAGACAGGGTTTCCACCGGGGAGCTGTTTTTT	CASSLDRVSTGELFF
-	TRBV5-4	TRBJ2-5	-	TGTGCCAGCAGCCCTCCGGGGGAGAAAGAGACCCAGTACTTC	CASSPPGEKETQYF
-	TRBV5-6	TRBJ1-1	-	TGTGCCAGCAGCTCCCAGGACAGACCGAACACTGAAGCTTTCTTT	CASSSQDRPNTEAFF
TRBD2	TRBV7-2	TRBJ2-5	-	TGTGCCAGCAGCTTCGGACTAGCGGGAGGGCAGGGGACCCAGTACTTC	CASSFGLAGGQGTQYF
-	TRBV9	TRBJ2-4	once	TGTGCCAGCAGCGGGACTATTAGAGGGGAAAACATTCAGTACTTC	CASSGTIRGENIQYF
-	TRBV2	TRBJ2-6	-	TGTGCCAGTCGGACGGCTGGGGCCAACGTCCTGACTTTC	CASRTAGANVLTF
-	TRBV6-6	TRBJ2-2	-	TGTGCCAGCAGTTCGAAAAACACCGGGGAGCTGTTTTTT	CASSSKNTGELFF
TRBD1	TRBV7-2	TRBJ2-5	-	TGTGCCAGCAGCCGCGGACAGGGGCTGGAGACCCAGTACTTC	CASSRGQGLETQYF
-	TRBV28	TRBJ1-5	few	TGTGCCAGCAGTTTGGATAGCAATCAGCCCCAGCATTTT	CASSLDSNQPQHF
-	TRBV19	TRBJ1-1	few	TGTGCCAGTAGTATAGAGGGGATCGTCACTGAAGCTTTCTTT	CASSIEGIVTEAFF
-	TRBV10-3	TRBJ2-5	-	TGTGCCATCAGTGAGAGCCAAGAGACCCAGTACTTC	CAISESQETQYF
-	TRBV5-1	TRBJ2-2	-	TGCGCCAGCAGCTTCGGGCAGGGCGACACCGGGGAGCTGTTTTTT	CASSFGQGDTGELFF
-	TRBV6-5	TRBJ2-2	once	TGTGCCAGCAGTCCGGGGGTAGCGAACACCGGGGAGCTGTTTTTT	CASSPGVANTGELFF
TRBD1	TRBV28	TRBJ1-2	-	TGTGCCAGCAGCACCGGACAGGGACCTAACTATGGCTACACCTTC	CASSTGQGPNYGYTF
TRBD1	TRBV18	TRBJ2-7	-	TGTGCCAGCTCACTGGGACAGAGTTCCTACGAGCAGTACTTC	CASSLGQSSYEQYF
-	TRBV2	TRBJ1-2	-	TGTGCCAGCAGTGAGGGGGCGGGAGGCTACACCTTC	CASSEGAGGYTF
TRBD1	TRBV27	TRBJ1-1	once	TGTGCCAGCAGCTATTACCCCGGGACAGGGCATAACACTGAAGCTTTCTTT	CASSYYPGTGHNTEAFF
TRBD1	TRBV23-1	TRBJ2-3	-	TGCGCCAGGACGACAGGGGGAACAGATACGCAGTATTTT	CARTTGGTDTQYF
-	TRBV20-1	TRBJ2-3	-	TGCAGTGCTAGAGATCTAGATACGCAGTATTTT	CSARDLDTQYF
TRBD1	TRBV5-6	TRBJ2-7	-	TGTGCCAGCAGCACCCGACAGGGTGGCGAGCAGTACTTC	CASSTRQGGEQYF
-	TRBV14	TRBJ1-6	-	TGTGCCAGCAGCCTTAGGACGACCAATTCACCCCTCCACTTT	CASSLRTTNSPLHF
TRBD1	TRBV10-2	TRBJ1-5	-	TGCGCCAGCAGTGAGTCGGGACAGAGCAATCAGCCCCAGCATTTT	CASSESGQSNQPQHF
-	TRBV5-1	TRBJ1-4	-	TGCGCCAGCAGCCCTGGACAGTCAACTAATGAAAAACTGTTTTTT	CASSPGQSTNEKLFF
-	TRBV7-9	TRBJ2-2	-	TGTGCCAGCAGCTTATCGACAGGGAACACCGGGGAGCTGTTTTTT	CASSLSTGNTGELFF
TRBD1	TRBV6-5	TRBJ2-7	-	TGTGCCAGCAAGACAGGGGCCTACGAGCAGTACTTC	CASKTGAYEQYF
TRBD2	TRBV4-1	TRBJ2-5	-	TGCGCCAGCAGCCAAAGGGGACTAGCGGGGTACCAAGAGACCCAGTACTTC	CASSQRGLAGYQETQYF
TRBD1	TRBV29-1	TRBJ1-1	few	TGCAGCGTTGGAAGGTGGGGACAGGGGATGTTCACTGAAGCTTTCTTT	CSVGRWGQGMFTEAFF
TRBD2	TRBV5-1	TRBJ2-1	-	TGCGCCAGCCGAACTAGCGGGGGAGTGTACAATGAGCAGTTCTTC	CASRTSGGVYNEQFF
-	TRBV7-9	TRBJ2-2	once	TGTGCCAGCACCGACAGGACGAACACCGGGGAGCTGTTTTTT	CASTDRTNTGELFF
-	TRBV19	TRBJ1-6	-	TGTGCCAGTAGTGAGCAGGGTCTTTATAATTCACCCCTCCACTTT	CASSEQGLYNSPLHF
-	TRBV5-1	TRBJ2-7	-	TGCGCCAGCAGCTTGGTTGTCGGAGCCTACGAGCAGTACTTC	CASSLVVGAYEQYF
-	TRBV6-5	TRBJ1-5	-	TGTGCCAGCAGTTATGACAGAAATCAGCCCCAGCATTTT	CASSYDRNQPQHF
-	TRBV10-3	TRBJ1-4	-	TGTGCCATCAGTGAGGACAGAGGTACTGAAAAACTGTTTTTT	CAISEDRGTEKLFF
-	TRBV6-5	TRBJ1-1	-	TGTGCCAGCAGTTACTCGAAGGGGGAGGTCACTGAAGCTTTCTTT	CASSYSKGEVTEAFF
-	TRBV6-5	TRBJ2-1	-	TGTGCCAGCAGTAGTATGTCTTTACGGAGTGAGCAGTTCTTC	CASSSMSLRSEQFF